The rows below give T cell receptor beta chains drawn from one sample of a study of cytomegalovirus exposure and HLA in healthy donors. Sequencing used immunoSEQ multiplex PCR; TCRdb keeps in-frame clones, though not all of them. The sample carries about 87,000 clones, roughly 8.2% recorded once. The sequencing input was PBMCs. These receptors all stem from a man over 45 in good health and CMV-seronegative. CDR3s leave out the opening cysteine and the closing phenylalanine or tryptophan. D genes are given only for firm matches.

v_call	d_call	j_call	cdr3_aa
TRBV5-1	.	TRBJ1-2	ASSSTGGMTQNYGYT
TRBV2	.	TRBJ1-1	ASSERLNTEAF
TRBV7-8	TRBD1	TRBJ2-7	ASSSPPGDRGARRQY
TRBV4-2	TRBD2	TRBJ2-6	ASSQERLAGGLLQPGANVLT
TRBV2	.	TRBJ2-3	ASSAGASTDTQY
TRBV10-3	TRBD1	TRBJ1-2	AISPTGGEYYGYT
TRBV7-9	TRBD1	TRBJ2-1	ASSLKPLGQGWSYNEQF
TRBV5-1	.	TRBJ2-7	ASSLVQGHEQY
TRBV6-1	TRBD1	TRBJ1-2	ASGQEGNYGYT
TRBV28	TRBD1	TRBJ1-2	ASSFPPDRGQNYGYT
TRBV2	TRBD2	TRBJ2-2	ASRRASGRIAGELF
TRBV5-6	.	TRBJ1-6	ASSLASLVNSPLH
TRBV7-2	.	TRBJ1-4	ASSLGTFTQKLF
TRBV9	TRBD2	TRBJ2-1	ASSVDTSVHNEQF
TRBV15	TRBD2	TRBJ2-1	ATSSRAGASYNEQF
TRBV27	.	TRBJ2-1	ASSPSLSSYNEQF
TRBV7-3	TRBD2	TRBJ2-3	ASSRTSGGVSTDTQY
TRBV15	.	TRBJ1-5	ATSRGQENQPQH
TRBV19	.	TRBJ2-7	ASSGNSYEQY
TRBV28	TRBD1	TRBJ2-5	ASSSPDREETQY
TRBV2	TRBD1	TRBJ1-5	ASSGDRDQPQH
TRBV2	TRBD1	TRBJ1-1	ASSSQTGLLEAF
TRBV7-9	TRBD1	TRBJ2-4	ASSLRGGEYNIQY
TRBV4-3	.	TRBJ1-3	ASSQGQSSGNTIY
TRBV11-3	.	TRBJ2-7	ASSFRSGYEQY
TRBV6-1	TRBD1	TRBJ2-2	ASRGTGSHTGELF
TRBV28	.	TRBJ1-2	ASSPTGISNGYT
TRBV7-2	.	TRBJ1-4	ASSSGGEGATNEKLF
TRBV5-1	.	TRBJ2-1	ASCTGQSKYNEQF
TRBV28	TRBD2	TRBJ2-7	ASSYRLALAYEQY
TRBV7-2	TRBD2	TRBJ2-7	ASSRSSGTYEQY
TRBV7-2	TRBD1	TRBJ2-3	ASSLDRVADTQY
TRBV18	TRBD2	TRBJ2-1	ASSPVRGGGNEQF
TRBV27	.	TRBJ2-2	ASSPLAGRGTGELF
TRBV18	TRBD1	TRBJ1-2	ASSPTGTGFDYT
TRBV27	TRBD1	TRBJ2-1	ASSRDRGSYNEQF
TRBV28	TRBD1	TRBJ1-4	ASLGQGPNEKLF
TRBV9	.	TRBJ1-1	ASSVVSGGAAEAF
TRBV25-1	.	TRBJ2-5	ASSLLRPGGQETQY
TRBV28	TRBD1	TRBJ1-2	ASSYPEGQGARGYT
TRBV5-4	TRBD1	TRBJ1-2	ASSRGTGLGGYT
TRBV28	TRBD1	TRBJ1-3	ASSDGQGGGNTIY
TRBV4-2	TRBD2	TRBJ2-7	ASSQQNLGTSPYEQY
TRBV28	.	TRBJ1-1	ASSPPRATEAF
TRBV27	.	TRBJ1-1	ASSNLQGGGEEAF
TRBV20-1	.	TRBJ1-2	SAPYYGYT
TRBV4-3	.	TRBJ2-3	ASSQGQRGDTQY
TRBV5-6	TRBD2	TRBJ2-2	ASSLAVASGNTGELF
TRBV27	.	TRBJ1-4	ASSLSRGTNEKLF
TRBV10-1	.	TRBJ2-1	ASSDRGSYNEQF
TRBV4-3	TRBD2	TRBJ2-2	ASSALAGGAGELF
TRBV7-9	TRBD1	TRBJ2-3	ASSLRDRRRDTQY
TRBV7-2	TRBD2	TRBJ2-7	ASRRGGPGEQY
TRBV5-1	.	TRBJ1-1	ASSLDLGHRNTEAF
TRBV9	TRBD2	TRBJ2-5	ASSVAPQERGMETQY
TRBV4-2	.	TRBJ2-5	ASSQEGRQLGETQY
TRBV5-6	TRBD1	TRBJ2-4	ASSDTGGIRKNIQY
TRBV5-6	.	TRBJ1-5	ASSLGLILGDYSNQPQH